The T cell receptor beta chain under discussion was sequenced for a study of shared clonotypes between healthy human individuals (dated by TCRdb to about 2020). With regard to the full study: The cohort comprised two women and a few men aged 18 to 49 years. For each donor, CD4 naive and CD4 memory were each run on three plates, CD8 naive on two plates, and CD8 memory on one plate. To estimate repertoire size and how much clonotype sharing occurs between individuals, the study deeply sequenced the blood TCR repertoires of 5 or 6 healthy adults. To increase sequencing depth and limit assay-specific biases, different laboratories used diverse techniques to prepare libraries and sequence TCR repertoires. Per donor, leukapheresis produced somewhere between about 0.8 and 9 billion PBMCs.

Summary of the overall study and its limitations: The small number of donors limited the genetic and exposure-history diversity represented. Estimated clonotype richness was generally larger for naive than for memory subsets. Pairwise subsampling led to the expectation that sequencing depth would affect the degree of clonotype sharing among donors. Sharing across several donors was observed for roughly 5.4% of naive CD4, around 3.5% of naive CD8, 2% to 2.5% of memory CD4, and about 0.38% of memory CD8 clonotypes. Clonotypes shared by all four sorted-subset donors showed higher generation probabilities than non-shared clonotypes. Sampling was restricted to blood, and TCR repertoires in tissue are likely to differ from TCR repertoires in blood. Rarefaction of sorted-subset datasets indicated incomplete sequencing despite the large sequencing depth.

Healthy HIV-negative adults with no recently reported acute infections or vaccinations were included as donors. Only Caucasian adults living in Nashville, Tennessee, USA were represented among the donors. CD4+ T cells were enriched by magnetic negative selection, after which naive cells were positively selected on CD45RA and the negative fraction was taken as the memory subset. Blood was obtained by leukapheresis, after which PBMCs were separated by Ficoll-Histopaque density gradient centrifugation and cryopreserved in liquid nitrogen vapor phase. Analytical flow cytometry was used to check the purity and quantity of each magnetically sorted T cell population. Genomic DNA was isolated from every sorted fraction and measured by UV absorbance on a Nanodrop 2000c. Using the deep immunoSEQ assay, multiplex PCR amplified TCR CDR3 regions from genomic DNA. Extracted genomic DNA from each cell subset was spread evenly across all wells of several immunoSEQ 96-well plates, with each plate serving as a replicate. For sorted subsets, roughly 190 ng of genomic DNA, equivalent to 30,000 or so T cell genomes, went into each replicate PCR. Purified libraries were quantified with a Qubit 3.0 fluorometer, sized on a Bioanalyzer 2100, and re-quantified with the KAPA Library Quantification kit. Every immunoSEQ 96-well plate was sequenced on a separate single-read 150-cycle Illumina NextSeq 550 flow cell. The authors' analysis ran thus. Because the immunoSEQ output included only junctional sequences and no quality scores, the filtering could not be the same as the filtering used for full-length reads. Sequences were annotated with PyIR, a Python wrapper for IgBLAST v1.9, and V/J genes and CDR3 were assigned using IMGT germline references. Reads were filtered out if the reads had weak V/J assignments (E-value above 1e-6), no CDR3, stop codons, out-of-frame junctions, or ambiguous translated residues. V3J clonotypes were defined as sequences sharing an identical inferred V gene, J gene, and CDR3 amino acid sequence. To compute the percentage overlap between repertoires, the number of shared unique clonotypes was divided by the size of the smaller repertoire. RTK rarefaction, the Chao1 estimator, and Recon v2.1 estimates of unobserved clonotypes were used to assess repertoire richness. For all TCRbeta clonotypes obtained by the gDNA method from a handful of donors, generation probabilities were computed with OLGA. TCRdb carries this immuneACCESS record with in-frame sequences only. Its versions omit some clonotypes, under half of them owing to an unresolved V gene in the studies checked, with the rest unexplained. That table gives V, J and clone size, and the DNA gave D and trimming. The sample includes 1.4 million or so clones, with approximately 98.5% observed a single time. Approximately 0.38% of the sample is in the top ten clones.

As for this clone: It has no known antigen specificity. The record has no base qualities; no much larger clone is one base away.

There are 14 amino acids in the CDR3, from cysteine to phenylalanine inclusive. The sequence is cut down to CDR3 DNA, 42 bases in frame from base 1. V sheds 3 bases and J sheds 1 base, leaving 9 bases between their ends. According to the germline V gene (reference sequence), CDR1 reads SGHKS and CDR2 reads YYEKEE. The specimen sequenced was naive CD4+ T cells sorted from blood. The meaning of the sample's cell subset or site label: CD45RA+ positively selected. The receptor chain draws on TRBV5-5 and TRBJ2-3; the D gene is not confidently resolved. The receptor was derived from a man aged 25 to 40 in good health. The DNA is TGTGCCAGCAGCTCACCTGGACGCACAGATACGCAGTATTTT. Translated, it gives CASSSPGRTDTQYF. With all but the CDR3 taken from the reference TRBV5-5 and TRBJ2-3 genes, the full variable domain is: DAGVTQSPTHLIKTRGQQVTLRCSPISGHKSVSWYQQVLGQGPQFIFQYYEKEERGRGNFPDRFSARQFPNYSSELNVNALLLGDSALYLCASSSPGRTDTQYFGPGTRLTVL.